This T cell receptor (beta chain) was profiled in a study of blood T cell repertoires in COVID-19. Germline loops: CDR1 LGHDT, CDR2 YNNKEL (reference sequence). CDR3 length: 15 amino acids. Trimming took 2 bases from V and 1 from J, leaving 8 bases between them. Only in-frame clones appear in the TCRdb table, and some are missing; sequencing was by immunoSEQ multiplex PCR. The sample lists roughly 190,000 clones; around 80% were seen once. J is TRBJ2-2 and V is TRBV3-1 (or the pseudogene TRBV3-2), with a possible D match to TRBD2 (7 bases). This sequence was found in a woman between 65 and 79 years old with COVID-19, enrolled during active disease. What was sequenced was peripheral blood. CDR3 sequence: CASSQRGGNTGELFF. The CDR3 bases are TGTGCCAGCAGCCAAAGGGGGGGGAACACCGGGGAGCTGTTTTTT.